One and the same sample provided the 5 T cell receptor beta chains below, sequenced in a study of T cell responses to AZD1222 COVID-19 vaccine. Some clones are missing from TCRdb's copy, which holds only in-frame ones; the method was immunoSEQ multiplex PCR. The sample gives more than 100,000 clones, just over 85% of which show up once; around 7.7% is in the top ten. The source was peripheral blood, collected on day 0 of AZD1222 vaccination. The source is an adult in good health.

The rearrangement links TRBV19 to TRBJ1-1; 9 bases fit TRBD1. The germline V gene encodes CDR1 LNHDA and CDR2 SQIVND (reference sequence). The trim removed 6 bases at V and 5 bases at J, leaving 16 bases unmatched. CDR3 length: 17 residues. In DNA form, the CDR3 reads TGTGCCAGTAGGGACCGTAACGCCGGGACAGGGAAAACTGAAGCTTTCTTT. This gives the protein CASRDRNAGTGKTEAFF.

The chain couples TRBV5-4 to TRBJ1-5, with unresolved D. Germline V gives CDR1 SGHNT, CDR2 YYREEE (reference sequence). This CDR3 region has 13 residues. V gave up 0 bases and J gave up 3 bases, with 4 bases separating them. The chain's CDR3 is CASSLGYNQPQHF. Written as DNA, the CDR3 is TGTGCCAGCAGCTTGGGTTACAATCAGCCCCAGCATTTT.

The rearrangement links TRBV27 to TRBJ1-6; TRBD1 matches at 7 bases. Trimming at V came to 7 bases and at J to 5 bases, leaving 5 bases not matched to a gene. CDR1 is MNHEY, CDR2 SMNVEV, per germline (reference sequence). The CDR3 contains 14 residues. CDR3 amino acids: CASKVGQNNSPLHF. CDR3 nucleotide sequence: TGTGCCAGCAAAGTGGGACAGAATAATTCACCCCTCCACTTT.

This rearrangement joins TRBV7-9 to TRBJ2-7; 10 positions agree with TRBD1. The CDR3 has 15 amino acids. CDR1 is SEHNR and CDR2 is FQNEAQ in the germline V gene (reference sequence). The junction had 6 bases not matched to a gene; V was cut back by 5 bases and J by 2 bases. The CDR3 loop is CASSKDRGSPYEQYF. Written as DNA, the CDR3 is TGTGCCAGCAGCAAGGACAGGGGGTCACCCTACGAGCAGTACTTC.

The chain carries TRBV4-1 and TRBJ2-7; D unclear. Per germline, CDR1 MGHRA and CDR2 YSYEKL. V was shortened by 0 bases and J by 0 bases, with 9 bases between the two germline ends. The CDR3 loop spans 15 amino acids. This CDR3 reads CASSQDQRRSYEQYF. The CDR3 DNA reads TGCGCCAGCAGCCAAGACCAGCGTCGCTCCTACGAGCAGTACTTC.